This paragraph covers one T cell receptor beta chain sequence. These data are taken from a study of cytomegalovirus exposure and HLA in healthy donors. This CDR3 has 13 residues. V lost 1 base and J lost 3, with 7 bases in between. The germline CDR1 and CDR2 sequences are SGHNT and YYREEE (reference sequence). It was with 60 Vbeta and 13 Jbeta primers that the PCR ran. Here immunoSEQ multiplex PCR was the method, and the copy in TCRdb shows in-frame clones only, minus some. The sample's table shows tens of thousands of clones. This TCR was sampled from a woman aged 55-70 years in good health and CMV-seropositive. The chain uses TRBV5-4 and TRBJ2-5; weak D call: TRBD1 (5 bases). The sequencing input was PBMCs. CDR3 in DNA: TGTGCCAGCAGCTTGCCCAGGGAAGAGACCCAGTACTTC. Protein product: CASSLPREETQYF.